This TCR beta chain was retrieved from a study of siplizumab effects on memory and regulatory T cells. Points from the study as a whole: Naive T cells appeared more diverse than memory cells and seemed to be major alloresponse contributors.

The CDR3 extends over 11 amino acids. Germline CDR1 and CDR2: MGHDK and SYGVNS. V shed 4 bases, J shed 8 bases, and the junction held 1 base outside the gene matches. TCR templates, roughly 10^5 per sample, were assayed. Produced via immunoSEQ multiplex PCR; TCRdb's table is partial and in-frame only. The sample has about 110,000 clones; just over 90% are singletons. With regard to this clone: Its antigen is unidentified.

The sequencing input was Tregs sorted from blood. The chain carries TRBV25-1 and TRBJ1-2; TRBD1 agrees at 7 bases. This TCR was recovered from a human donor in good health. The CDR3 spells CASSGGQGYTF. The CDR3 DNA follows: TGTGCCAGCAGTGGGGGACAGGGCTACACCTTC.